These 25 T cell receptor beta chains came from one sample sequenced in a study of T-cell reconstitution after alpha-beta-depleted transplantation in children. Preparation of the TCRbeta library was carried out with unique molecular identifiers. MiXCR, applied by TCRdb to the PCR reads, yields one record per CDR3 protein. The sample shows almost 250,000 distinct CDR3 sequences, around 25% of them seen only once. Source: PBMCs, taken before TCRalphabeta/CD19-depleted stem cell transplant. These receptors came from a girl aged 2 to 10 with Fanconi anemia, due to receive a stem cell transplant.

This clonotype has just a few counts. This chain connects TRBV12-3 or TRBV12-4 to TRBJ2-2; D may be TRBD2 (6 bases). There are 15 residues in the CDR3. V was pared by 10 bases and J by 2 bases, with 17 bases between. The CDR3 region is CANTRGLLNTGELFF. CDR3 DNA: TGTGCCAATACCCGGGGACTTCTAAACACCGGGGAGCTGTTTTTT.

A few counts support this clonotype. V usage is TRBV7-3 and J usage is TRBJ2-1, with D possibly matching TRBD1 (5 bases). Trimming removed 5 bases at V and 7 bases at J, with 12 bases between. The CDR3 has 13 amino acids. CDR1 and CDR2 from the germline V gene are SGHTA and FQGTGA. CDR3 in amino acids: CASSQNQGNEQFF. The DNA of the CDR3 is TGTGCCAGCAGCCAAAACCAGGGAAATGAGCAGTTCTTC.

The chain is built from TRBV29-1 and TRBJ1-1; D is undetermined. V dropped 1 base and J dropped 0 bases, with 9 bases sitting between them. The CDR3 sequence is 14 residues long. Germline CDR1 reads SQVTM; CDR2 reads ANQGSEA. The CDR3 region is CSVEVPEMNTEAFF. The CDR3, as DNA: TGCAGCGTTGAAGTGCCGGAAATGAACACTGAAGCTTTCTTT.

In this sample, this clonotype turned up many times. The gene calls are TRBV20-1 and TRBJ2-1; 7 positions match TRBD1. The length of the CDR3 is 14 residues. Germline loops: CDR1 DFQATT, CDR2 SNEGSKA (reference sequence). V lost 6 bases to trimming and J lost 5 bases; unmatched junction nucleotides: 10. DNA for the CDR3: TGCAGTGCCACCATACCGGGACAGAACAATGAGCAGTTCTTC. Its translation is CSATIPGQNNEQFF.

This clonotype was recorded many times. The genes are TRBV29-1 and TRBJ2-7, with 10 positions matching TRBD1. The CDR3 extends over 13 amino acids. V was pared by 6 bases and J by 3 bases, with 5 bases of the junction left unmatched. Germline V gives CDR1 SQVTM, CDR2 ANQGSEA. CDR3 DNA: TGCAGCGTCCCGGGACAGGGGTACTACGAGCAGTACTTC. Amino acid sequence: CSVPGQGYYEQYF.

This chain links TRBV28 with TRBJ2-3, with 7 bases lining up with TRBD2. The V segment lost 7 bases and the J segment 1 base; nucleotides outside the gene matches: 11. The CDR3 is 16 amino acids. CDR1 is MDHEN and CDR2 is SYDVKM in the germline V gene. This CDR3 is CASTFDWAGGTDTQYF. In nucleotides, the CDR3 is TGTGCCAGCACCTTCGACTGGGCGGGGGGCACAGATACGCAGTATTTT.

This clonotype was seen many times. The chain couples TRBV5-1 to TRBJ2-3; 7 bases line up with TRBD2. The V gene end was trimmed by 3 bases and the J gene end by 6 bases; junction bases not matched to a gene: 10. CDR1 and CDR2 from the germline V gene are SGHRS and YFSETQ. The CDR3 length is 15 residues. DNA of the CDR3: TGCGCCAGCAGCTCCCCAACCAACGGGAGGGATACGCAGTATTTT. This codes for CASSSPTNGRDTQYF.

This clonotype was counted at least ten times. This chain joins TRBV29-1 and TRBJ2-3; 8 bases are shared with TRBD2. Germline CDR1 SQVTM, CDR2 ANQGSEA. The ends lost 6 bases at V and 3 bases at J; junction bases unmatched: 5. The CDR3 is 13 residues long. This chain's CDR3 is CSVGLAPTDTQYF. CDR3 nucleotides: TGCAGCGTCGGACTAGCACCGACAGATACGCAGTATTTT.

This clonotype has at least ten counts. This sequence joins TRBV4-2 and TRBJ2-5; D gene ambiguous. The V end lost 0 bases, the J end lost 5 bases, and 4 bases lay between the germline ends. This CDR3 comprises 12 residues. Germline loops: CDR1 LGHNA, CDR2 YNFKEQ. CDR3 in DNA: TGTGCCAGCAGCCAAGATTGGGAGACCCAGTACTTC. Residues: CASSQDWETQYF.

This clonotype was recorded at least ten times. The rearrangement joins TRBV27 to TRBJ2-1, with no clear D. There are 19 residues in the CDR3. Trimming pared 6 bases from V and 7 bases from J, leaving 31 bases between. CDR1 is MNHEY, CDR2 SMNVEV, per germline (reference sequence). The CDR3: CASRPPPGGRVGRWNEQFF. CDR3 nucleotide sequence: TGTGCCAGCAGACCCCCGCCCGGCGGTCGTGTAGGGCGATGGAATGAGCAGTTCTTC.

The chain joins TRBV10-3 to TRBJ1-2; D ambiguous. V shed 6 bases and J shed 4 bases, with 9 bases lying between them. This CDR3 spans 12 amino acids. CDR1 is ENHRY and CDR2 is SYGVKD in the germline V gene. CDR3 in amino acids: CAIRVGAYGYTF. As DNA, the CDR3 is TGTGCCATCAGGGTGGGTGCCTATGGCTACACCTTC.

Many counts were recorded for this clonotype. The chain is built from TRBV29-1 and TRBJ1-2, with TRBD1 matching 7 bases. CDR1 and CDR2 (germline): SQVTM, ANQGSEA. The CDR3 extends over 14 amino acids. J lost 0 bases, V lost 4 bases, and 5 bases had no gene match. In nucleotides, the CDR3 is TGCAGCGTTGCCGCGGGACAGACTAACTATGGCTACACCTTC. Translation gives CSVAAGQTNYGYTF.

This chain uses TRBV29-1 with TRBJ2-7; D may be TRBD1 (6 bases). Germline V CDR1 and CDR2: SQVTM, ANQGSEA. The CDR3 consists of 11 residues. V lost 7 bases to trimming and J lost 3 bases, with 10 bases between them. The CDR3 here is CSAARGYEQYF. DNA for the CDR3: TGCAGCGCTGCCAGGGGCTACGAGCAGTACTTC.

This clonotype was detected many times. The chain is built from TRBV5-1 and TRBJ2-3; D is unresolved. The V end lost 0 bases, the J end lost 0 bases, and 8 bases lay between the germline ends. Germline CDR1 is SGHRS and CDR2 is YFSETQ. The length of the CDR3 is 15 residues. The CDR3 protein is CASSLETPSTDTQYF. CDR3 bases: TGCGCCAGCAGCTTGGAGACTCCGAGCACAGATACGCAGTATTTT.

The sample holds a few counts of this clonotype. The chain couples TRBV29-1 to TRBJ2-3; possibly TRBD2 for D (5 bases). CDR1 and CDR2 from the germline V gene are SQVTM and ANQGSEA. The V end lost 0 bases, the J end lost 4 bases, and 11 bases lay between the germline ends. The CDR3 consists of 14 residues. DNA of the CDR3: TGCAGCGTTGAAGATTGGCTAGCCTCAGATACGCAGTATTTT. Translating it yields CSVEDWLASDTQYF.

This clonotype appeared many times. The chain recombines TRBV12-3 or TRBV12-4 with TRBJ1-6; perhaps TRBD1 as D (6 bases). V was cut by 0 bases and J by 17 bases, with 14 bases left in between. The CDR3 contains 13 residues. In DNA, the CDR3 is TGTGCCAGCAGTTTAGCCCGTGGGACACCAATCCACTTT. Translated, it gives CASSLARGTPIHF.

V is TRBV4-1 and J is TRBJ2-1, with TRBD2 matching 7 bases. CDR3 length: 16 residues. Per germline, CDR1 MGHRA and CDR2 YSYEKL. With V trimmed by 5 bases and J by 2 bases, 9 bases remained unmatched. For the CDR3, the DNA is TGCGCCAGCAGCTCCTCGGGCGGGAGCCCCTACAATGAGCAGTTCTTC. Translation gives CASSSSGGSPYNEQFF.

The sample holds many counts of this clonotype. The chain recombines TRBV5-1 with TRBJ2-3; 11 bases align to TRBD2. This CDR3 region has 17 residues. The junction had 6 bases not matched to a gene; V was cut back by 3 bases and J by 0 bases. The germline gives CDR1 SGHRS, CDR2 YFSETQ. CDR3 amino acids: CASSSSGLAASTDTQYF. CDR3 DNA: TGCGCCAGCAGCTCGTCGGGACTAGCGGCTAGCACAGATACGCAGTATTTT. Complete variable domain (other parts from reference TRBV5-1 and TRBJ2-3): KAGVTQTPRYLIKTRGQQVTLSCSPISGHRSVSWYQQTPGQGLQFLFEYFSETQRNKGNFPGRFSGRQFSNSRSEMNVSTLELGDSALYLCASSSSGLAASTDTQYFGPGTRLTVL.

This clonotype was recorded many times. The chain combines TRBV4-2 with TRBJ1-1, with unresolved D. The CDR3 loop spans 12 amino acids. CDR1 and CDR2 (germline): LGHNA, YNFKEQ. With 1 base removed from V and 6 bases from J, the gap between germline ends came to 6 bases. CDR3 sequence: CASSQGVAEAFF. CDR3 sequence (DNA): TGTGCCAGCAGCCAAGGGGTGGCTGAAGCTTTCTTT.

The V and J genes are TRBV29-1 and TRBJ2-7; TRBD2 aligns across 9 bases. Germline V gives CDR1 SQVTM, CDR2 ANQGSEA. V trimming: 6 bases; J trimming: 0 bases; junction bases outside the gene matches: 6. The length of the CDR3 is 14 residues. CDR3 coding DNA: TGCAGCGTCCGCACTAGCGGGCCCTCCTACGAGCAGTACTTC. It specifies CSVRTSGPSYEQYF.

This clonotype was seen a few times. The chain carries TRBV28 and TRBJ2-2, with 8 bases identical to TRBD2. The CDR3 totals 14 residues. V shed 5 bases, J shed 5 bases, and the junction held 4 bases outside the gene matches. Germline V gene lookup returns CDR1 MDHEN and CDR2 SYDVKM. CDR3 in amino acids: CASSRSGRTGELFF. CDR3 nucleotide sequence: TGTGCCAGCAGTCGCAGCGGGAGAACCGGGGAGCTGTTTTTT.

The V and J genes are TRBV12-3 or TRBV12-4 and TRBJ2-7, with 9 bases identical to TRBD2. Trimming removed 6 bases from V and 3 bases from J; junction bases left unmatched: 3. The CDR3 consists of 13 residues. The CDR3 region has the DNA TGTGCCAGCAGCATTAGCGGGAGCTACGAGCAGTACTTC. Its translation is CASSISGSYEQYF.

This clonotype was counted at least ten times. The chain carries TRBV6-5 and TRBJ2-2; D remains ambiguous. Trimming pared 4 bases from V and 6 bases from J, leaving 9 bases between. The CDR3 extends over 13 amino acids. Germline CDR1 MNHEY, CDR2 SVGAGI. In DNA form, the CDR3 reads TGTGCCAGCAGTTTTCTGGTTGCCGGGGAGCTGTTTTTT. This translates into CASSFLVAGELFF.

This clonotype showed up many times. CDR3 coding DNA: TGTGCCAGCAGTTACTCCCCGGACAGGTCCTACGAGCAGTACTTC. It codes for CASSYSPDRSYEQYF. The chain combines TRBV6-5 with TRBJ2-7; TRBD1 matches 7 bases. V lost 0 bases and J lost 1; bases outside the gene matches: 3. CDR1 and CDR2 from the germline V gene are MNHEY and SVGAGI. The length of the CDR3 is 15 residues.

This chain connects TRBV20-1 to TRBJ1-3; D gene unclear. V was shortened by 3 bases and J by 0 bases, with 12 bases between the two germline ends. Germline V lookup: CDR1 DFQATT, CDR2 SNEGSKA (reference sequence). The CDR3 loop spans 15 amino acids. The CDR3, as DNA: TGCAGTGCTAGGCAATTACAGAGCTCTGGAAACACCATATATTTT. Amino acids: CSARQLQSSGNTIYF.